The 27 T cell receptor beta chains listed next were all sequenced from one sample in a study of post-analysis software for immune sequencing data. Whole-study results and caveats: Five TRBV segments, including TRBV5-6, TRBV5-1 and TRBV20-1, were more frequent in patients than controls.

Prepared libraries of TCR beta cDNA carried unique molecular identifiers. TCRdb re-analysed the PCR reads in MiXCR, keeping a single row per CDR3 protein. Of approximately 730,000 distinct CDR3 sequences listed, roughly 30% are singletons. Antigen specificity for these receptors is unknown. The sequenced material came from blood. These receptors were obtained from a girl between 5 and 17 years old with multiple sclerosis.

The V and J genes are TRBV20-1 and TRBJ1-2; no reliable D call. This CDR3 contains 12 residues. CDR1 and CDR2 (germline): DFQATT, SNEGSKA (reference sequence). The V end lost 6 bases, the J end lost 12 bases, and 20 bases lay between the germline ends. The CDR3 is CSAAIGSRGHTF. DNA for the CDR3: TGCAGTGCAGCGATAGGAAGCAGAGGCCACACCTTC.

This clonotype was observed a few times. The chain carries TRBV6-5 and TRBJ1-2; D is unclear. Germline loops: CDR1 MNHEY, CDR2 SVGAGI. Trimming pared 5 bases from V and 8 bases from J, leaving 24 bases between. CDR3 length equals 16 residues. DNA of the CDR3: TGTGCCAGCAGTCACGGACGGGGTCCCAATTTGGAGGGCTACACCTTC. As protein: CASSHGRGPNLEGYTF.

The chain joins TRBV6-5 to TRBJ2-1; D remains ambiguous. Trimming cost V 10 bases and J 5 bases, with 9 bases left between them. From germline, CDR1 is MNHEY and CDR2 SVGAGI. The CDR3 sequence is 11 residues long. This CDR3 is CATNRDNEQFF. CDR3 nucleotide sequence: TGTGCCACCAACCGCGACAATGAGCAGTTCTTC.

This clonotype was observed many times. The chain joins TRBV4-3 to TRBJ2-7; the match to TRBD1 covers 9 bases. The V gene's germline CDR1 is LGHNA and CDR2 YSLEER. Trimming removed 0 bases from V and 3 bases from J; junction bases left unmatched: 3. The CDR3 sequence is 15 residues long. CDR3 in amino acids: CASSQDDRGIYEQYF. The DNA for the CDR3 is TGCGCCAGCAGCCAAGACGACAGGGGGATCTACGAGCAGTACTTC.

This clonotype was counted ten times or more. The J gene is TRBJ1-4, the V gene TRBV5-1, with TRBD1 identical over 9 bases. V lost 3 bases to trimming and J lost 7 bases; unmatched junction nucleotides: 4. Germline V gene sequence: CDR1 SGHRS, CDR2 YFSETQ. The CDR3 has 14 amino acids. CDR3 in amino acids: CASSSTGGSEKLFF. CDR3 DNA sequence: TGCGCCAGCAGCTCGACAGGGGGGAGTGAAAAACTGTTTTTT.

This clonotype was seen a few times. The chain recombines TRBV14 with TRBJ2-5, with 7 bases matching TRBD1. Germline CDR1 and CDR2: SGHDN and FVKESK. The CDR3 consists of 17 residues. V was pared by 4 bases and J by 7 bases, with 18 bases of the junction left unmatched. CDR3 DNA: TGTGCCAGCAGCCCCAACGGACAGGCGACGGAACTAGGGACCCAGTACTTC. Amino acids: CASSPNGQATELGTQYF.

The V and J genes are TRBV5-1 and TRBJ2-1, with D possibly TRBD1 on 6 matching bases. Germline CDR1 reads SGHRS; CDR2 reads YFSETQ. This CDR3 contains 14 residues. The V gene lost 4 bases and the J gene lost 5 bases, with 13 bases spanning the gap. The CDR3 protein is CASSPGTYDNEQFF. As DNA, the CDR3 is TGCGCCAGCAGCCCCGGGACATACGACAATGAGCAGTTCTTC.

To note about this clonotype: With a much larger clone just one base away, this may be a read error. The final CDR3 position lacks the conserved phenylalanine or tryptophan, pointing to a likely read error. This sequence joins TRBV12-3 or TRBV12-4 and TRBJ2-3; TRBD1 matches 10 bases. The CDR3 loop spans 13 amino acids. The trim removed 5 bases at V and 6 bases at J, leaving 2 bases unmatched. The CDR3 protein is CASSGQGVDTQYL. The CDR3 region has the DNA TGTGCCAGCAGTGGACAGGGGGTTGATACGCAGTATTTG.

This clonotype turned up a few times. The chain uses TRBV4-3 and TRBJ2-1; 10 bases agree with TRBD2. Germline assignment: CDR1 LGHNA and CDR2 YSLEER. V lost 2 bases and J lost 5; bases outside the gene matches: 9. The length of the CDR3 is 17 residues. The CDR3 loop is CASSQNLRTSGNNEQFF. Written as DNA, the CDR3 is TGCGCCAGCAGCCAAAACCTCCGGACTAGCGGAAACAATGAGCAGTTCTTC.

J is TRBJ1-6 and V is TRBV7-8; tentatively, D is TRBD1 (5 bases). Trimming cost V 5 bases and J 6 bases, with 14 bases left between them. This CDR3 comprises 15 residues. Germline V CDR1 and CDR2: SGHVS, FQNEAQ. Here the CDR3 DNA reads TGTGCCAGCAGCCAATCCAGGGCACCTAATTCACCCCTCCACTTT. Its protein is CASSQSRAPNSPLHF.

J is TRBJ1-4 and V is TRBV5-1; D may be TRBD1 (6 bases). This CDR3 has 14 residues. Germline V gene lookup returns CDR1 SGHRS and CDR2 YFSETQ. V was trimmed by 4 bases and J by 10 bases, leaving 17 bases between them. The CDR3 sequence is CASSEETGIGKLFF. For the CDR3, the DNA is TGCGCCAGCAGCGAGGAAACAGGGATTGGAAAACTGTTTTTT. Using reference TRBV5-1 and TRBJ1-4 for the parts outside the CDR3, the full variable domain is KAGVTQTPRYLIKTRGQQVTLSCSPISGHRSVSWYQQTPGQGLQFLFEYFSETQRNKGNFPGRFSGRQFSNSRSEMNVSTLELGDSALYLCASSEETGIGKLFFGSGTQLSVL.

The J gene is TRBJ2-3, the V gene TRBV6-1, with D maybe TRBD2 (5 bases). Germline CDR1 and CDR2: MNHNS and SASEGT. The germline V and J ends were trimmed by 7 bases and 8 bases, with 10 bases remaining between them. This CDR3 comprises 11 residues. In nucleotides, the CDR3 is TGTGCCAGCATCCTCGGGGTTACGCAGTATTTT. Translation: CASILGVTQYF.

The sample holds a few counts of this clonotype. The genes are TRBV7-2 and TRBJ1-1; D gene uncertain. V was cut by 3 bases and J by 2 bases, with 10 bases left in between. CDR1 SGHTA and CDR2 FQGNSA come from the germline V gene. The CDR3 contains 14 residues. CDR3 in amino acids: CASSFRSVNTEAFF. DNA for the CDR3: TGTGCCAGCAGCTTCCGCAGCGTCAACACTGAAGCTTTCTTT.

This clonotype was seen only a few times. The rearrangement uses TRBV12-3 or TRBV12-4 and TRBJ2-1; D uncertain. The CDR3 runs 13 residues. Trimming pared 2 bases from V and 3 bases from J, leaving 5 bases between. The CDR3 protein is CASSLRRYNEQFF. The CDR3 DNA reads TGTGCCAGCAGTTTACGCCGCTACAATGAGCAGTTCTTC.

This chain uses TRBV20-1 with TRBJ1-5; tentative D call: TRBD1 (5 bases). V lost 6 bases and J lost 5, with 14 bases in between. Germline-derived CDR1 and CDR2 are DFQATT and SNEGSKA (reference sequence). The CDR3 extends over 13 amino acids. The CDR3 DNA follows: TGCAGTGCCGGGGACGGGGGACATCAGCCCCAGCATTTT. Translating it yields CSAGDGGHQPQHF.

The chain uses TRBV9 and TRBJ1-1, with D unclear. This CDR3 has 13 residues. The V gene lost 4 bases and the J gene lost 4 bases, with 11 bases spanning the gap. Germline V gives CDR1 SGDLS, CDR2 YYNGEE. CDR3: CASSPGRRTEAFF. DNA for the CDR3: TGTGCCAGCAGCCCCGGGAGGCGCACTGAAGCTTTCTTT. Using reference TRBV9 and TRBJ1-1 for the parts outside the CDR3, the full variable domain is DSGVTQTPKHLITATGQRVTLRCSPRSGDLSVYWYQQSLDQGLQFLIQYYNGEERAKGNILERFSAQQFPDLHSELNLSSLELGDSALYFCASSPGRRTEAFFGQGTRLTVV.

The chain employs TRBV20-1 and TRBJ2-7; no firm D call. CDR3 length equals 14 residues. Germline assignment: CDR1 DFQATT and CDR2 SNEGSKA (reference sequence). Deletions cut 6 bases from V and 0 bases from J, with 15 bases between. The CDR3 loop is CSASAYSLSYEQYF. CDR3 coding DNA: TGCAGTGCCTCCGCTTACTCTCTCTCCTACGAGCAGTACTTC.

The chain carries TRBV6-1 and TRBJ2-2, with TRBD2 matching over 7 bases. The CDR3 consists of 14 residues. CDR1 and CDR2 (germline): MNHNS, SASEGT. V dropped 6 bases and J dropped 6; count of bases not matched to a gene: 7. The DNA of the CDR3 is TGTGCCAGCAGCGGGAGCGGGACCCCCGGGGAGCTGTTTTTT. Protein product: CASSGSGTPGELFF.

This clonotype showed up just a few times. V and J are TRBV10-3 and TRBJ1-4, with D maybe TRBD1 (6 bases). Germline V CDR1 and CDR2: ENHRY, SYGVKD. This CDR3 is built from 14 residues. V lost 4 bases, J lost 1 base, and 7 bases lay in between. CDR3 in amino acids: CAISADRTNEKLFF. As DNA, the CDR3 is TGTGCCATCAGTGCGGACAGAACTAATGAAAAACTGTTTTTT.

This chain joins TRBV12-3 or TRBV12-4 and TRBJ1-6; D perhaps matches TRBD1 (5 bases). The CDR3 extends over 14 amino acids. V was cut by 3 bases and J by 7 bases, with 10 bases left in between. The CDR3 DNA sequence: TGTGCCAGCAGTTTTAGGGACCCAAATTCACCCCTCCACTTT. This sequence encodes CASSFRDPNSPLHF.

A few counts support this clonotype. CDR3 sequence (DNA): TGTGCCAGCAGTGAAGCTTCCTACTCCTACGAGCAGTACTTC. It translates to CASSEASYSYEQYF. V usage is TRBV6-1 and J usage is TRBJ2-7; D not certain. The CDR3 contains 14 residues. Germline lookup yields CDR1 MNHNS and CDR2 SASEGT. Deletions cut 0 bases from V and 0 bases from J, with 6 bases between.

The chain couples TRBV11-2 to TRBJ2-3; a possible D gene is TRBD2 (6 bases). V lost 4 bases and J 4 bases, leaving 15 bases between the germline ends. CDR3 length: 15 residues. CDR1 and CDR2 (germline): SGHAT, FQNNGV. CDR3 amino acids: CASSSQRVGSDTQYF. As DNA, the CDR3 is TGTGCCAGCAGCTCCCAGCGGGTAGGGTCAGATACGCAGTATTTT.

The rearrangement joins TRBV5-1 to TRBJ1-1; D not certain. The CDR3 is 14 residues long. V dropped 3 bases and J dropped 7 bases, with 16 bases sitting between them. Germline CDR1 SGHRS, CDR2 YFSETQ. The CDR3 protein is CASSSTEIGIEAFF. CDR3 sequence (DNA): TGCGCCAGCAGCTCGACGGAAATCGGGATTGAAGCTTTCTTT.

The chain couples TRBV6-2 or TRBV6-3 to TRBJ1-2, with D tentatively TRBD1 (5 bases). Germline lookup yields CDR1 MNHEY and CDR2 SVGEGT. The CDR3 is made up of 11 amino acids. Trimming removed 5 bases at V and 7 bases at J, with 8 bases between. The CDR3 nucleotides read TGTGCCAGCAGTGCGGGGCTTGGCTACACCTTC. Translated, it gives CASSAGLGYTF.

The chain uses TRBV6-2 or TRBV6-3 and TRBJ2-7; D may be TRBD1 or TRBD2 (5 bases each). Germline-derived CDR1 and CDR2 are MNHEY and SVGEGT. The CDR3 has 14 amino acids. Trimming took 5 bases from V and 2 from J, leaving 13 bases between them. DNA for the CDR3: TGTGCCAGCAGTCCGACCGGGACCACCTACGAGCAGTACTTC. Translated, it gives CASSPTGTTYEQYF.

The chain links TRBV6-5 to TRBJ1-2; 7 nucleotides match TRBD1. The CDR3 contains 15 residues. Germline CDR1 and CDR2: MNHEY and SVGAGI. V shed 5 bases and J 4 bases; nucleotides not matched to a gene: 10. The CDR3 spells CASSTKTGRSYGYTF. The CDR3 DNA is TGTGCCAGCAGTACCAAGACAGGGCGTAGCTATGGCTACACCTTC.

This clonotype was found many times. This CDR3 reads CASSYRGGAETQYF. The CDR3 nucleotides read TGTGCCAGCAGTTACAGAGGTGGGGCAGAGACCCAGTACTTC. The V and J genes are TRBV6-5 and TRBJ2-5; tentative D call: TRBD1 (5 bases). This CDR3 contains 14 residues. The germline V gene has CDR1 MNHEY and CDR2 SVGAGI. V lost 2 bases to trimming and J lost 4 bases, with 11 bases between them.